One and the same sample provided the 10 T cell receptor beta chains below, sequenced in a study of human T cells and chemical hapten exposure (TCRdb year 2021). The time point label here, explained by the study, means: patch test 1, 2 weeks after DPC sensitization. Reading the label with the study, this specimen's treatment or condition is: therapeutic diphenylcyclopropenone sensitization with weekly scalp DPC. The library was obtained by RACE. Sequenced on a NextSeq 500. The public sequencing data were trimmed at Q25 with fastp and processed into clonotypes with MiXCR by TCRdb, which kept only in-frame beta chains. One record per CDR3 amino acid sequence lists the most common genes and DNA. This sample is represented by approximately 400,000 distinct CDR3 sequences; roughly 5% of them were singletons. The top ten hold 2% to 2.5% of the sample. The sample was whole blood, taken in connection with sensitization to the hapten diphenylcyclopropenone (DPC). These receptors all stem from a woman aged 45-60 years with alopecia areata. Some clones in this sample may be carry-over from other donors' samples.

This clonotype came up a few times. The genes are TRBV6-5 and TRBJ2-3; 8 bases agree with TRBD2. J was trimmed by 0 bases and V by 2 bases; bases with no gene match: 10. The CDR3 loop spans 18 amino acids. CDR1 and CDR2 (germline): MNHEY, SVGAGI. This chain's CDR3 is CASSYLPPGGASTDTQYF. The CDR3 coding sequence is TGTGCCAGCAGTTACCTCCCCCCCGGGGGGGCTAGCACAGATACGCAGTATTTT.

This clonotype came up a few times. This sequence joins TRBV5-4 and TRBJ2-3; 7 bases agree with TRBD2. Germline V lookup: CDR1 SGHNT, CDR2 YYREEE (reference sequence). The CDR3 spans 17 residues. V shed 4 bases and J 0 bases; nucleotides not matched to a gene: 11. The CDR3 DNA follows: TGTGCCAGCAGCATTGGGCCTAGCGGTACTAGCACAGATACGCAGTATTTT. This translates into CASSIGPSGTSTDTQYF.

This clonotype came up many times. The chain couples TRBV30 to TRBJ2-7, with 7 bases aligning to TRBD1. Trimming took 2 bases from V and 6 from J; bases not matched to a gene: 4. The CDR3 totals 12 residues. The germline V gene encodes CDR1 GTSNPN and CDR2 SVGIG (reference sequence). This CDR3 reads CAWSNRGGEQYF. CDR3 nucleotide sequence: TGTGCCTGGAGTAACAGGGGTGGCGAGCAGTACTTC.

This clonotype was observed many times. DNA of the CDR3: TGTGCCAGCAGCTTCCAGCCGGCCACAGATACGCAGTATTTT. It translates to CASSFQPATDTQYF. V gene TRBV11-2 combines with J gene TRBJ2-3; D not certain. Germline-derived CDR1 and CDR2 are SGHAT and FQNNGV. V lost 3 bases to trimming and J lost 2 bases, with 9 bases between them. There are 14 residues in the CDR3.

This clonotype was detected many times. In nucleotides, the CDR3 is TGTGCCACCGAGCCTCCCAATACCCGATTGAACACTGAAGCTTTCTTT. It is translated as CATEPPNTRLNTEAFF. The rearrangement uses TRBV12-3 or TRBV12-4 and TRBJ1-1; D unresolved. The CDR3 extends over 16 amino acids. V was clipped by 10 bases and J by 0 bases, with 21 bases between them.

The V gene is TRBV25-1, the J gene TRBJ2-5, with D tentatively TRBD1 (5 bases). This CDR3 is built from 14 residues. Germline CDR1 and CDR2: MGHDK and SYGVNS. The ends were cut back, 3 bases at V and 4 bases at J, with 12 bases in the middle. The CDR3 DNA sequence: TGTGCCAGCAGTGAGCCAGGGTCAGCAGAGACCCAGTACTTC. It translates to CASSEPGSAETQYF.

The chain uses TRBV20-1 and TRBJ2-3; D remains unclear. V gave up 2 bases and J gave up 0 bases, with 9 bases separating them. CDR1 is DFQATT and CDR2 is SNEGSKA in the germline V gene (reference sequence). The CDR3 consists of 14 residues. CDR3 residues: CSARNDVSTDTQYF. CDR3 coding DNA: TGCAGTGCTAGAAATGACGTAAGCACAGATACGCAGTATTTT.

This clonotype was seen only a few times. The gene calls are TRBV3-1 and TRBJ1-2; weak D call: TRBD1 (5 bases). V lost 4 bases, J lost 3 bases, and 12 bases lay in between. This CDR3 is built from 14 residues. Germline V gene data show CDR1 as LGHDT and CDR2 as YNNKEL (reference sequence). This CDR3 reads CASSPDGGDYGYTF. The CDR3 coding sequence is TGTGCCAGCAGCCCAGACGGGGGAGACTATGGCTACACCTTC. Looking up the rest from reference TRBV3-1 and TRBJ1-2 gives the full variable domain: DTAVSQTPKYLVTQMGNDKSIKCEQNLGHDTMYWYKQDSKKFLKIMFSYNNKELIINETVPNRFSPKSPDKAHLNLHINSLELGDSAVYFCASSPDGGDYGYTFGSGTRLTVV.

At least ten counts were recorded for this clonotype. This rearrangement joins TRBV18 to TRBJ2-7; D unclear. V lost 1 base and J 2 bases, leaving 9 bases between the germline ends. Germline assignment: CDR1 KGHSH and CDR2 LQKENI. This CDR3 contains 14 residues. This CDR3 reads CASSPRVDAYEQYF. Written as DNA, the CDR3 is TGTGCCAGCTCACCACGTGTGGACGCCTACGAGCAGTACTTC. The full variable domain, its missing parts supplied by reference TRBV18 and TRBJ2-7, is NAGVMQNPRHLVRRRGQEARLRCSPMKGHSHVYWYRQLPEEGLKFMVYLQKENIIDESGMPKERFSAEFPKEGPSILRIQQVVRGDSAAYFCASSPRVDAYEQYFGPGTRLTVT.

In its sample, this clonotype was seen a few times. The chain links TRBV7-9 to TRBJ2-7; 7 bases are a match to TRBD2. Germline V gene lookup returns CDR1 SEHNR and CDR2 FQNEAQ (reference sequence). This CDR3 spans 17 amino acids. The V and J ends lost 0 bases and 2 bases, in that order; junction bases with no gene match: 10. The CDR3 reads CASSLAGGGAGAYEQYF. The CDR3 coding sequence is TGTGCCAGCAGCTTAGCGGGAGGCGGGGCGGGGGCCTACGAGCAGTACTTC.